The 16 T cell receptor beta chains below all came from one sample that was sequenced in a study of T cells in Graves' hyperthyroidism and ophthalmopathy. Researchers amplified the TCR beta CDR3 regions from RNA transcripts. The primer set for the first-round RT-PCR of the TCR CDR3 was HTBI. Each CDR3 protein gets one entry after TCRdb re-called the multiplex PCR reads with MiXCR. Among 300,000 to 450,000 distinct CDR3 sequences listed, 20% to 30% were seen once. Input material: blood. The receptor source for this set is a man aged 45-65 years with Graves' hyperthyroidism.

This clonotype occurred a few times. This chain joins TRBV18 and TRBJ2-4; D unresolved. Germline V lookup: CDR1 KGHSH, CDR2 LQKENI. The CDR3 extends over 13 amino acids. V lost 2 bases to trimming and J lost 5 bases, with 7 bases between them. The CDR3 sequence: CASSPLTENIQYF. In nucleotides, the CDR3 is TGTGCCAGCTCACCATTGACGGAAAACATTCAGTACTTC.

The sample holds a few counts of this clonotype. CDR3 nucleotides: TGCGCCAGCAGCTCCGTTCCGGGACCCGAGCAGTACTTC. Protein: CASSSVPGPEQYF. The chain employs TRBV5-1 and TRBJ2-7; D assignment may be TRBD1 or TRBD2 (5 bases each). V gave up 3 bases and J gave up 6 bases, with 13 bases separating them. Germline V gives CDR1 SGHRS, CDR2 YFSETQ. The CDR3 spans 13 residues.

This clonotype was counted a few times. The chain employs TRBV27 and TRBJ2-3, with 8 positions matching TRBD2. Germline V gives CDR1 MNHEY, CDR2 SMNVEV (reference sequence). J lost 3 bases, V lost 6 bases, and 14 bases had no gene match. The length of the CDR3 is 17 residues. The CDR3 here is CASRIRLARGETDTQYF. Written as DNA, the CDR3 is TGTGCCAGCAGGATTAGACTAGCGAGAGGGGAGACAGATACGCAGTATTTT.

This clonotype was seen a few times. The rearrangement uses TRBV10-3 and TRBJ1-1, with 9 bases matching TRBD1. Germline lookup yields CDR1 ENHRY and CDR2 SYGVKD. There are 11 residues in the CDR3. V shed 11 bases, J shed 7 bases, and the junction held 5 bases outside the gene matches. CDR3 DNA: TGTGCCGTGGACAGGGGTGGTGAAGCTTTCTTT. Protein sequence: CAVDRGGEAFF.

This chain connects TRBV11-2 to TRBJ2-7; D remains ambiguous. V lost 5 bases, J lost 3 bases, and 11 bases lay in between. The CDR3 contains 13 residues. In germline, CDR1 is SGHAT, CDR2 FQNNGV. This CDR3 is CASSTRLNYEQYF. The CDR3 DNA is TGTGCCAGCAGCACCCGACTGAACTACGAGCAGTACTTC.

The chain carries TRBV9 and TRBJ1-1; a weak D match, TRBD1 (6 bases). The CDR3 spans 15 residues. V was shortened by 4 bases and J by 4 bases, with 17 bases between the two germline ends. The germline gives CDR1 SGDLS, CDR2 YYNGEE. CDR3 sequence (DNA): TGTGCCAGCAGCCCAGCGGGGGGCGCGAGCACTGAAGCTTTCTTT. Translated: CASSPAGGASTEAFF. The full variable domain, in which reference TRBV9 and TRBJ1-1 provide the parts outside the CDR3, is DSGVTQTPKHLITATGQRVTLRCSPRSGDLSVYWYQQSLDQGLQFLIQYYNGEERAKGNILERFSAQQFPDLHSELNLSSLELGDSALYFCASSPAGGASTEAFFGQGTRLTVV.

The chain recombines TRBV28 with TRBJ2-1, with 12 bases aligning to TRBD2. V shed 5 bases, J shed 3 bases, and the junction held 17 bases outside the gene matches. The CDR3 runs 20 residues. Germline V CDR1 and CDR2: MDHEN, SYDVKM. Here the CDR3 reads CASSPSLGDPSGRGYNEQFF. CDR3 in DNA: TGTGCCAGCAGTCCCAGTTTGGGGGACCCTAGCGGGAGGGGCTACAATGAGCAGTTCTTC.

The gene calls are TRBV27 and TRBJ1-2; TRBD1 is a possible D gene (6 bases). Germline-derived CDR1 and CDR2 are MNHEY and SMNVEV (reference sequence). The ends were cut back, 6 bases at V and 1 base at J, with 15 bases in the middle. The CDR3 length is 15 residues. The CDR3 DNA sequence: TGTGCCAGCAGCCAACAGGGCCCTTTTAACTATGGCTACACCTTC. Protein product: CASSQQGPFNYGYTF.

This chain connects TRBV6-5 to TRBJ1-2; TRBD1 matches 7 bases. V lost 2 bases and J lost 6; bases outside the gene matches: 3. CDR1 MNHEY and CDR2 SVGAGI come from the germline V gene. The CDR3 spans 13 residues. The CDR3 region is CASSYGDRDGYTF. The CDR3 bases are TGTGCCAGCAGTTACGGGGACAGAGATGGCTACACCTTC.

Note on this clonotype: A much larger clone is a single base away; this may be a read error. The chain carries TRBV11-2 and TRBJ2-7; 10 bases are a match to TRBD2. Germline V gene sequence: CDR1 SGHAT, CDR2 FQNNGV. This CDR3 is 14 amino acids long. The CDR3 region has the DNA TGTGCCAGCAGCTTCGGGACTAGCGACTACGAGCATTACTTC. The encoded protein is CASSFGTSDYEHYF.

Worth noting for this clonotype: Sequence at one end of the junction differs from germline and may be a read error. The genes are TRBV24-1 and TRBJ2-3, with a possible D match to TRBD1 (6 bases). CDR3 size: 16 residues. Germline V gene data show CDR1 as KGHDR and CDR2 as SFDVKD. Here the CDR3 DNA reads TGTGCCGCCAGTGGGGTACTTCCAAGGGGGACAGATACGCAGTATTTT. The encoded protein is CAASGVLPRGTDTQYF.

The table lists this clonotype with a few counts. The chain employs TRBV20-1 and TRBJ2-3, with 13 positions matching TRBD2. Germline V CDR1 and CDR2: DFQATT, SNEGSKA (reference sequence). Trimming cost V 0 bases and J 0 bases; bases outside gene matches: 3. This CDR3 has 17 residues. In DNA, the CDR3 is TGCAGTGCTAGAGATGGGGGACTAGCGGGGAGCACAGATACGCAGTATTTT. The encoded protein is CSARDGGLAGSTDTQYF.

This sequence joins TRBV6-1 and TRBJ1-5; 8 positions match TRBD1. J gave up 2 bases and V 5 bases, and 8 bases lay outside the gene matches. CDR3 length: 16 amino acids. Germline CDR1 MNHNS, CDR2 SASEGT. CDR3 sequence (DNA): TGTGCCAGCAGTCCCGGGACAGGTATCCGCAATCAGCCCCAGCATTTT. Its translation is CASSPGTGIRNQPQHF.

J is TRBJ2-2 and V is TRBV12-3 or TRBV12-4, with D perhaps TRBD2 (6 bases). Trimming took off 1 base at V and 6 bases at J, with 15 bases between the two ends. The CDR3 is 16 residues long. The CDR3, as DNA: TGTGCCAGCAGTTTAGTGGCGGGAAACGGCGCCGGGGAGCTGTTTTTT. Protein product: CASSLVAGNGAGELFF.

This clonotype was seen repeatedly, ten times or more. The chain employs TRBV6-1 and TRBJ2-7; 12 nucleotides line up with TRBD2. This CDR3 is 15 amino acids long. CDR1 MNHNS and CDR2 SASEGT come from the germline V gene. With 2 bases clipped from V and 2 bases from J, the junction kept 1 base outside the gene matches. CDR3 sequence reads: CASSERLAGAYEQYF. In DNA, the CDR3 is TGTGCCAGCAGTGAAAGACTAGCGGGAGCCTACGAGCAGTACTTC.

A few counts support this clonotype. The chain employs TRBV12-5 and TRBJ2-7, with D possibly called TRBD1 or TRBD2 (6 bases each). This CDR3 region has 14 residues. V was shortened by 4 bases and J by 2 bases, with 12 bases between the two germline ends. The germline V gene encodes CDR1 LGHNT and CDR2 FRNRAP. CDR3 sequence (DNA): TGTGCTAGTGGTTCGACGGGGGCAGCCTACGAGCAGTACTTC. This sequence encodes CASGSTGAAYEQYF.